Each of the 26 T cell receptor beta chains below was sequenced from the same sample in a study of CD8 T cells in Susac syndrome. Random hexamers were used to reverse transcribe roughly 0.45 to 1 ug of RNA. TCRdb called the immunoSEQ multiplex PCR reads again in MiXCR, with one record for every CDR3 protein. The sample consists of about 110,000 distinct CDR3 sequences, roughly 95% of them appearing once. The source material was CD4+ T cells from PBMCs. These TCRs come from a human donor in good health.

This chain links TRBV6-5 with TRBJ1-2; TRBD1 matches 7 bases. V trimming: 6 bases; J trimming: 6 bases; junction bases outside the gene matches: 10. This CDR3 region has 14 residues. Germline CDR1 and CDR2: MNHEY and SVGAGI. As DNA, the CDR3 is TGTGCCAGCAGCTTCGCCGGACAGGCTGATGGCTACACCTTC. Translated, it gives CASSFAGQADGYTF.

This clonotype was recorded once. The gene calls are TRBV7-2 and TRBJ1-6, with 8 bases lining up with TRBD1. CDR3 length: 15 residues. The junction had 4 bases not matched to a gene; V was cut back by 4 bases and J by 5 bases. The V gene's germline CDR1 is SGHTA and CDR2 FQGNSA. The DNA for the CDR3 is TGTGCCAGCAGCTCGCGGACAGGGAATAATTCACCCCTCCACTTT. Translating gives CASSSRTGNNSPLHF.

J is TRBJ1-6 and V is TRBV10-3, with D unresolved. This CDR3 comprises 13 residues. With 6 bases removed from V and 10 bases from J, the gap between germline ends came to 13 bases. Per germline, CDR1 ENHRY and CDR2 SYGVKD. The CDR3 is CAIRKGDGSPLHF. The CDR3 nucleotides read TGTGCCATCAGGAAGGGTGACGGATCACCCCTCCACTTT.

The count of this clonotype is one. CDR3 sequence: CASSIWGGGASYEQYF. CDR3 DNA sequence: TGTGCCAGTAGTATTTGGGGAGGGGGGGCCTCCTACGAGCAGTACTTC. The chain is built from TRBV19 and TRBJ2-7; TRBD2 might be the D (7 bases). CDR1 is LNHDA, CDR2 SQIVND, per germline (reference sequence). CDR3 size: 16 residues. The V end was cut by 3 bases, the J end by 0 bases, with 15 bases between.

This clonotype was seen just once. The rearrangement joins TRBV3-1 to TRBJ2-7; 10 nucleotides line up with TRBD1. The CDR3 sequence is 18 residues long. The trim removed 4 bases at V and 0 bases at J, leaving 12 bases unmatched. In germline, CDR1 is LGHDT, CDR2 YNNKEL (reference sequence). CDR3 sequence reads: CASSPGTGAQVGSYEQYF. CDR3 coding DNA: TGTGCCAGCAGCCCCGGGACAGGGGCGCAAGTGGGCTCCTACGAGCAGTACTTC.

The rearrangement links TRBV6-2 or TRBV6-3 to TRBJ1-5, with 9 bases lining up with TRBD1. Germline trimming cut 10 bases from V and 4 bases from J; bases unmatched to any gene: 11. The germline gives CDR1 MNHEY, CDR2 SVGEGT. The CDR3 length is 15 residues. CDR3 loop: CATITAGTGNQPQHF. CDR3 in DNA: TGTGCCACGATTACGGCCGGGACAGGGAATCAGCCCCAGCATTTT.

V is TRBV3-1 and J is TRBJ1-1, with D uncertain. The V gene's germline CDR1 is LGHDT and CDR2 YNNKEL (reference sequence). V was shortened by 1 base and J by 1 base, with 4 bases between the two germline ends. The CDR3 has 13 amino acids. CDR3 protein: CASSQVRNTEAFF. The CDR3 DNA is TGTGCCAGCAGCCAAGTGAGGAACACTGAAGCTTTCTTT.

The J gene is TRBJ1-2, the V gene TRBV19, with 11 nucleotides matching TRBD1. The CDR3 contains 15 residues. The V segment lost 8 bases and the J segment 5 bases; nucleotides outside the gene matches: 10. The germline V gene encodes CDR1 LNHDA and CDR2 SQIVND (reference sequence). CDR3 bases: TGTGCCAGTCGTTTCCAGGGACAGGGGGGATATGGCTACACCTTC. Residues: CASRFQGQGGYGYTF. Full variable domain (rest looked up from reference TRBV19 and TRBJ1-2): DGGITQSPKYLFRKEGQNVTLSCEQNLNHDAMYWYRQDPGQGLRLIYYSQIVNDFQKGDIAEGYSVSREKKESFPLTVTSAQKNPTAFYLCASRFQGQGGYGYTFGSGTRLTVV.

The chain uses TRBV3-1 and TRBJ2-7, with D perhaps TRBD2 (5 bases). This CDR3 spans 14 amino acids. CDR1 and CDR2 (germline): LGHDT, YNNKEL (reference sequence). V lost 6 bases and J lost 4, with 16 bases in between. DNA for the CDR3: TGTGCCAGCAGTCGAGCCGGGGATTCATACGAGCAGTACTTC. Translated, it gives CASSRAGDSYEQYF.

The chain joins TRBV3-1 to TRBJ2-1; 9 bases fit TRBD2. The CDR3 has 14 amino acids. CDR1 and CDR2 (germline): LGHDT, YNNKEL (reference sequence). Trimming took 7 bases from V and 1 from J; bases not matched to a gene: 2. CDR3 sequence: CASTLAGSYNEQFF. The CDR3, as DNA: TGTGCCAGCACCCTAGCGGGATCCTACAATGAGCAGTTCTTC.

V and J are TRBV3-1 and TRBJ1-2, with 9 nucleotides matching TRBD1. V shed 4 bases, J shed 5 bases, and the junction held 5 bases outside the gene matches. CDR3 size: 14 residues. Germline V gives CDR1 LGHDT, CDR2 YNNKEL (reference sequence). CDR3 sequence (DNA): TGTGCCAGCAGCCGAACAGGGGGCGCATATGGCTACACCTTC. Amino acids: CASSRTGGAYGYTF.

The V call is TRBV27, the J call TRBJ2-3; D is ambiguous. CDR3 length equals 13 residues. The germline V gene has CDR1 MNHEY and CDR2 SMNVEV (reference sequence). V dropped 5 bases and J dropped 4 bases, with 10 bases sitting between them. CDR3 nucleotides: TGTGCCAGCAGTCCTTTTCAAGCAGATACGCAGTATTTT. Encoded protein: CASSPFQADTQYF.

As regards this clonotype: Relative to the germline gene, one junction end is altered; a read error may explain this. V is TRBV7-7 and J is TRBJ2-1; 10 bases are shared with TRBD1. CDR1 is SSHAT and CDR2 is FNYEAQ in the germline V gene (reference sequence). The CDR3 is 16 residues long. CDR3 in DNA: TGTGCTAGCAGCATAGCCGGGACAGGGGCGAGCAATGAGCAGTTCTTC. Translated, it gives CASSIAGTGASNEQFF.

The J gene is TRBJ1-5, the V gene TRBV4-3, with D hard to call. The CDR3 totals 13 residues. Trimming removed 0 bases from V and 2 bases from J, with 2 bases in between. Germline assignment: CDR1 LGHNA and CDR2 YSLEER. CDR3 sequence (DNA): TGCGCCAGCAGCCAAGATGGCAATCAGCCCCAGCATTTT. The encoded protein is CASSQDGNQPQHF.

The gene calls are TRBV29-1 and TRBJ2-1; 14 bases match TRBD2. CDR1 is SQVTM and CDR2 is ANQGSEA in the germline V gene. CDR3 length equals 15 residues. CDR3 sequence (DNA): TGCATCAATGCGACTAGCGGGGGGGCGTACAATGAGCAGTTCTTC. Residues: CINATSGGAYNEQFF.

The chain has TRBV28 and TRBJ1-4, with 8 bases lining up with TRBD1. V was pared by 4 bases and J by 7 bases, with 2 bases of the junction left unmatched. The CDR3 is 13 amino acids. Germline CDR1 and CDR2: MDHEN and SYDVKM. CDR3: CASSSGGIEKLFF. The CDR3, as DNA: TGTGCCAGCAGTTCAGGGGGCATTGAAAAACTGTTTTTT. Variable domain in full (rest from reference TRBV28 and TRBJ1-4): DVKVTQSSRYLVKRTGEKVFLECVQDMDHENMFWYRQDPGLGLRLIYFSYDVKMKEKGDIPEGYSVSREKKERFSLILESASTNQTSMYLCASSSGGIEKLFFGSGTQLSVL.

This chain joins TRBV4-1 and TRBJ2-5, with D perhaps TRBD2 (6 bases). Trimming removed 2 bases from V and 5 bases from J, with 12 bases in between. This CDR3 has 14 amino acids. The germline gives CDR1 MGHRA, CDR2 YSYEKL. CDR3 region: CASSQRLDEETQYF. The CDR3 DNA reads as TGCGCCAGCAGCCAACGACTAGATGAGGAGACCCAGTACTTC.

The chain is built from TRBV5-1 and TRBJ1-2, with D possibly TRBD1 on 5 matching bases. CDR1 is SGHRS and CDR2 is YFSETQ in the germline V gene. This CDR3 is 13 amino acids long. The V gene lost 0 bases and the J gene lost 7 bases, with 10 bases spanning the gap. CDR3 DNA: TGCGCCAGCAGCTTGGTTGGGGCAGGTGGCTACACCTTC. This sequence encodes CASSLVGAGGYTF.

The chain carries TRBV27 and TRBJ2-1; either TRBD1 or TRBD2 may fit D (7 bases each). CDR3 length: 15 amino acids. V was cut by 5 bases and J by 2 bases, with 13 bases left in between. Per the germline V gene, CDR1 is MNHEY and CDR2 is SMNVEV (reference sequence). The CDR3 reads CASSPGGDPYNEQFF. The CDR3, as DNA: TGTGCCAGCAGTCCAGGGGGGGATCCCTACAATGAGCAGTTCTTC.

CDR3 sequence: CASRARTSGGNEQFF. DNA for the CDR3: TGTGCCAGCAGGGCCCGGACTAGCGGGGGCAATGAGCAGTTCTTC. The V call is TRBV27, the J call TRBJ2-1; 13 positions match TRBD2. With V trimmed by 6 bases and J by 6 bases, 5 bases remained unmatched. Germline-derived CDR1 and CDR2 are MNHEY and SMNVEV (reference sequence). The CDR3 loop spans 15 amino acids.

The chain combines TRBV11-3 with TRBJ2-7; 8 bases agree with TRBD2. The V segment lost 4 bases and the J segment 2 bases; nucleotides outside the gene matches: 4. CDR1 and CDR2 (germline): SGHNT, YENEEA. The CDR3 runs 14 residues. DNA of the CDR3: TGTGCCAGCAGCTATAGCGGGGTTACCTACGAGCAGTACTTC. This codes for CASSYSGVTYEQYF.

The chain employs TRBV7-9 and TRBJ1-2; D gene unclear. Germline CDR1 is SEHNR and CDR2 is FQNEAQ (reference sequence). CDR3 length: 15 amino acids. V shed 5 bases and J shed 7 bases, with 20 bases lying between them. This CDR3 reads CASSPRNILFGGYTF. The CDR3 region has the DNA TGTGCCAGCAGCCCGAGGAACATTTTGTTCGGTGGCTACACCTTC.

CDR3 sequence (DNA): TGCAGCGTTGGTAGCACAGATACGCAGTATTTT. It yields the protein CSVGSTDTQYF. The chain links TRBV29-1 to TRBJ2-3; D gene ambiguous. V was clipped by 4 bases and J by 0 bases, with 2 bases between them. Per germline, CDR1 SQVTM and CDR2 ANQGSEA. The CDR3 loop spans 11 amino acids.

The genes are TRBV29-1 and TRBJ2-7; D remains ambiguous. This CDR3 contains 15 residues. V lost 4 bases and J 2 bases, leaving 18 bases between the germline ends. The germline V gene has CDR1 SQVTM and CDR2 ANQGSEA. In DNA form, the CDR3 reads TGCAGCGTTGGAGGAGAGGCAGCTAGTCCCTACGAGCAGTACTTC. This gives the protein CSVGGEAASPYEQYF.

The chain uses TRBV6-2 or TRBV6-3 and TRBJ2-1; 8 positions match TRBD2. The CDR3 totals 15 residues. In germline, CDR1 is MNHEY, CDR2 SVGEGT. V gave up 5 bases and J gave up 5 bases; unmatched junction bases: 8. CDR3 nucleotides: TGTGCCAGCAGTCCGGCCGAAGCGGGGGACAATGAGCAGTTCTTC. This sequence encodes CASSPAEAGDNEQFF.

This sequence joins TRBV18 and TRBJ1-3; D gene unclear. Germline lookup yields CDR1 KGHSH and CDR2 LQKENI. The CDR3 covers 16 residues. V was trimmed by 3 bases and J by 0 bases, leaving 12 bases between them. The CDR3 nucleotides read TGTGCCAGCTCACCTATCACATACGTCTCTGGAAACACCATATATTTT. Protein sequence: CASSPITYVSGNTIYF.